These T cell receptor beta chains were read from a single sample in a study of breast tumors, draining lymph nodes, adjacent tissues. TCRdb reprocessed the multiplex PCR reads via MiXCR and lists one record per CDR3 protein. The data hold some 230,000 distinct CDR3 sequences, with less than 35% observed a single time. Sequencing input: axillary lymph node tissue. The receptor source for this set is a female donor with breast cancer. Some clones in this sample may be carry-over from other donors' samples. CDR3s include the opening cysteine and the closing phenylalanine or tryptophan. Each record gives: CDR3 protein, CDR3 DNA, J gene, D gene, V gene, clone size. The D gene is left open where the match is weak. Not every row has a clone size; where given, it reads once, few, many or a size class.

CDR3aa: CASSLASGQPQHF; CDR3nt: TGCGCCAGCAGCTTGGCCTCGGGGCAGCCCCAGCATTTT; j_gene: TRBJ1-5; d_gene: -; v_gene: TRBV5-1; abundance: many
CDR3aa: CASSLVRPTSNGYTF; CDR3nt: TGTGCCAGCAGTTTAGTTAGGCCCACCTCAAATGGCTACACCTTC; j_gene: TRBJ1-2; d_gene: -; v_gene: TRBV28; abundance: -
CDR3aa: CASSSPRRRTSGNTIYF; CDR3nt: TGTGCCAGCAGCTCACCGAGACGGAGGACCTCTGGAAACACCATATATTTT; j_gene: TRBJ1-3; d_gene: -; v_gene: TRBV7-9; abundance: many
CDR3aa: CATGTGTYNEQFF; CDR3nt: TGTGCCACCGGGACAGGGACCTACAATGAGCAGTTCTTC; j_gene: TRBJ2-1; d_gene: TRBD1; v_gene: TRBV3-1; abundance: many
CDR3aa: CASTTGTSSYEQYF; CDR3nt: TGTGCCAGCACCACCGGGACAAGCTCCTACGAGCAGTACTTC; j_gene: TRBJ2-7; d_gene: -; v_gene: TRBV14; abundance: many
CDR3aa: CAGAGGRNEQYF; CDR3nt: TGTGCCGGAGCGGGGGGCCGCAATGAGCAGTATTTT; j_gene: TRBJ2-3; d_gene: TRBD2; v_gene: TRBV7-2; abundance: once
CDR3aa: CASSLTAGNTEAFF; CDR3nt: TGCGCCAGCAGCTTGACAGCGGGGAACACTGAAGCTTTCTTT; j_gene: TRBJ1-1; d_gene: -; v_gene: TRBV5-1; abundance: few
CDR3aa: CASSQQTDTQYF; CDR3nt: TGTGCCAGCAGCCAACAAACAGATACGCAGTATTTT; j_gene: TRBJ2-3; d_gene: -; v_gene: TRBV3-1; abundance: many
CDR3aa: CASSLSGDSLEQYF; CDR3nt: TGTGCCAGCAGCTTAAGTGGGGACAGCCTCGAGCAGTACTTC; j_gene: TRBJ2-7; d_gene: TRBD1; v_gene: TRBV7-2; abundance: many
CDR3aa: CSAQDRLYEQYF; CDR3nt: TGCAGTGCTCAGGACAGACTCTACGAGCAGTACTTC; j_gene: TRBJ2-7; d_gene: -; v_gene: TRBV20-1; abundance: many
CDR3aa: CAISEYSREVNEQFF; CDR3nt: TGTGCCATCAGTGAGTACTCGCGGGAGGTTAATGAGCAGTTCTTC; j_gene: TRBJ2-1; d_gene: TRBD2; v_gene: TRBV10-3; abundance: many
CDR3aa: CASSVGLADTDTQYF; CDR3nt: TGTGCCAGCAGCGTAGGACTAGCGGACACAGATACGCAGTATTTT; j_gene: TRBJ2-3; d_gene: TRBD2; v_gene: TRBV9; abundance: many
CDR3aa: CASSEVGSGVYEQYF; CDR3nt: TGTGCCAGCAGTGAAGTCGGTAGCGGGGTCTACGAGCAGTACTTC; j_gene: TRBJ2-7; d_gene: TRBD2; v_gene: TRBV2; abundance: many
CDR3aa: CSARPLAVTGELFF; CDR3nt: TGCAGTGCTAGACCACTAGCGGTTACCGGGGAGCTGTTTTTT; j_gene: TRBJ2-2; d_gene: TRBD2; v_gene: TRBV20-1; abundance: -
CDR3aa: CASSIGREKLFF; CDR3nt: TGTGCCAGTAGTATAGGGCGAGAAAAACTGTTTTTT; j_gene: TRBJ1-4; d_gene: -; v_gene: TRBV19; abundance: -
CDR3aa: CASSLAMDRVLETQYF; CDR3nt: TGTGCTAGCAGCTTAGCGATGGACAGGGTGCTGGAGACCCAGTACTTC; j_gene: TRBJ2-5; d_gene: TRBD1; v_gene: TRBV7-7; abundance: many
CDR3aa: CASTERGQGLGYDTQYF; CDR3nt: TGTGCCAGCACCGAGCGGGGACAGGGGTTAGGTTACGATACGCAGTATTTT; j_gene: TRBJ2-3; d_gene: TRBD1; v_gene: TRBV2; abundance: once
CDR3aa: CASSTRDRGYHF; CDR3nt: TGTGCCAGCAGCACCCGGGACAGGGGGTACCATTTT; j_gene: TRBJ1-5; d_gene: TRBD1; v_gene: TRBV7-2; abundance: -
CDR3aa: CASSEFRETYGQYF; CDR3nt: TGTGCCAGCAGTGAATTTCGGGAGACCTACGGGCAGTACTTC; j_gene: TRBJ2-7; d_gene: -; v_gene: TRBV25-1; abundance: many
CDR3aa: CASSLREGNTIYF; CDR3nt: TGTGCCAGCAGTCTCAGGGAAGGAAACACCATATATTTT; j_gene: TRBJ1-3; d_gene: -; v_gene: TRBV6-6; abundance: many
CDR3aa: CSASPGQFFKYEQYF; CDR3nt: TGCAGTGCTAGTCCCGGACAGTTTTTTAAGTACGAGCAGTACTTC; j_gene: TRBJ2-7; d_gene: -; v_gene: TRBV20-1; abundance: many
CDR3aa: CASSVVAGGSGETQYF; CDR3nt: TGTGCCAGCAGTGTGGTAGCGGGGGGCTCCGGAGAGACCCAGTACTTC; j_gene: TRBJ2-5; d_gene: TRBD2; v_gene: TRBV6-1; abundance: -